The entry below describes one TCR beta chain. Its target is unknown. These data come from a study of blood T cells in healthy people across ages. Overall study: In model experiments, template switching was able to capture about one barcoded beta molecule for every two T cells that were present. General study findings and limits: Fewer expanded clones and more diversity marked long-lived versus aged donors. Researchers said unsorted PBMCs prevented a conclusive naive versus antigen-experienced comparison.

The use of a sample-barcoded 5' primer and a J-beta primer mix characterized a second PCR of about 6 to 11 cycles. Each cDNA molecule, via a template-switch adaptor with 12 random nucleotides, was tagged. TCRdb analysed the 5' RACE reads with MiXCR anew, one entry per CDR3 protein. In the table there are about 650,000 distinct CDR3 sequences, less than 40% of which are singletons. In germline, CDR1 is LNHNV, CDR2 YYDKDF (reference sequence). The CDR3 consists of 16 residues. Trimming removed 3 bases from V and 1 base from J; junction bases left unmatched: 7. The sequence derives from a woman at least 80 years old in good health. Sequences were obtained from blood. J is TRBJ1-1 and V is TRBV15; TRBD1 agrees at 8 bases. The CDR3 region is CATSRRGQGANTEAFF. CDR3 sequence (DNA): TGTGCCACCAGCAGGCGAGGGCAGGGGGCGAACACTGAAGCTTTCTTT. Full variable domain (missing parts from reference TRBV15 and TRBJ1-1): DAMVIQNPRYQVTQFGKPVTLSCSQTLNHNVMYWYQQKSSQAPKLLFHYYDKDFNNEADTPDNFQSRRPNTSFCFLDIRSPGLGDTAMYLCATSRRGQGANTEAFFGQGTRLTVV.